A single sample gave rise to the 21 T cell receptor beta chains below, sequenced in a study of PD-L1 blockade in urothelial cancer. Time point specified: peripheral blood 6 weeks after treatment start. The protocol was immunoSEQ multiplex PCR, while the TCRdb copy is restricted to in-frame clones and leaves out a portion. The sample holds about 76,000 clones, 75% to 95% seen once. This specimen was PBMCs, taken around atezolizumab (anti-PD-L1) treatment. All receptors derive from a woman of 80 years or more with urothelial cancer.

The rearrangement links TRBV5-1 to TRBJ2-7; 9 bases agree with TRBD1. Germline-derived CDR1 and CDR2 are SGHRS and YFSETQ. CDR3 length: 15 residues. Trimming removed 4 bases from V and 2 bases from J; junction bases left unmatched: 7. The CDR3 DNA is TGCGCCAGCAGCGCGACAGGGGGGCCTCCCTACGAGCAGTACTTC. Its translation: CASSATGGPPYEQYF.

The gene calls are TRBV5-1 and TRBJ2-2, with D unclear. The CDR3 runs 15 residues. Per germline, CDR1 SGHRS and CDR2 YFSETQ. V lost 0 bases to trimming and J lost 1 base, with 7 bases between them. The CDR3 is CASSLVPGNTGELFF. As DNA, the CDR3 is TGCGCCAGCAGCTTGGTCCCAGGGAACACCGGGGAGCTGTTTTTT.

Here the CDR3 DNA reads TGTGCCAGCAGGGCCCGGGGGGACACTGAAGCTTTCTTT. Its translation: CASRARGDTEAFF. The V call is TRBV7-9, the J call TRBJ1-1, with a possible D match to TRBD1 (5 bases). V dropped 6 bases and J dropped 3 bases, with 11 bases sitting between them. From germline, CDR1 is SEHNR and CDR2 FQNEAQ (reference sequence). The CDR3 runs to 13 residues. Complete variable domain (other parts from reference TRBV7-9 and TRBJ1-1): DTGVSQNPRHKITKRGQNVTFRCDPISEHNRLYWYRQTLGQGPEFLTYFQNEAQLEKSRLLSDRFSAERPKGSFSTLEIQRTEQGDSAMYLCASRARGDTEAFFGQGTRLTVV.

This clone was seen more than once but under ten times. J is TRBJ2-7 and V is TRBV7-6; TRBD2 might be the D (5 bases). The CDR3 has 18 amino acids. CDR1 SGHVS and CDR2 FNYEAQ come from the germline V gene. V was cut by 0 bases and J by 0 bases, with 18 bases left in between. The CDR3 region has the DNA TGTGCCAGCAGCTTAGCGGCTCCGCTAGCCCTAATCTCCTACGAGCAGTACTTC. This gives the protein CASSLAAPLALISYEQYF.

This chain links TRBV6-1 with TRBJ2-2, with no clear D. The CDR3 runs to 14 residues. With 7 bases removed from V and 1 base from J, the gap between germline ends came to 10 bases. From germline, CDR1 is MNHNS and CDR2 SASEGT. The CDR3 coding sequence is TGTGCCAGCACTACAGAGTGGAACACCGGGGAGCTGTTTTTT. Protein sequence: CASTTEWNTGELFF.

This rearrangement joins TRBV27 to TRBJ2-1; 8 bases fit TRBD1. The CDR3 extends over 16 amino acids. V dropped 4 bases and J dropped 7; count of bases not matched to a gene: 12. Germline V gene sequence: CDR1 MNHEY, CDR2 SMNVEV (reference sequence). In nucleotides, the CDR3 is TGTGCCAGCAGTTCCCAGGTTGGACAGGGTAGGAATGAGCAGTTCTTC. Its translation: CASSSQVGQGRNEQFF.

On this clone itself: The junction shows a germline mismatch at one end, possibly a read error. The rearrangement links TRBV30 to TRBJ1-5, with 7 bases identical to TRBD1. There are 16 residues in the CDR3. Germline loops: CDR1 GTSNPN, CDR2 SVGIG (reference sequence). In DNA form, the CDR3 reads TGTGCCTGGAGTATGACGATGGGACAGCTTAATCATCCCCAGCATTTT. This gives the protein CAWSMTMGQLNHPQHF.

J is TRBJ1-3 and V is TRBV6-1; D possibly corresponds to TRBD1 (5 bases). The germline CDR1 and CDR2 sequences are MNHNS and SASEGT. The CDR3 sequence is 15 residues long. V was cut by 6 bases and J by 0 bases, with 12 bases left in between. CDR3 in amino acids: CASRIGHFSGNTIYF. The CDR3 bases are TGTGCCAGCAGGATTGGACATTTCTCTGGAAACACCATATATTTT.

This chain connects TRBV10-3 to TRBJ2-7; D might be TRBD1 (6 bases). Germline V gene lookup returns CDR1 ENHRY and CDR2 SYGVKD. The V end was cut by 5 bases, the J end by 2 bases, with 13 bases between. CDR3 length: 14 amino acids. As DNA, the CDR3 is TGTGCCATCAGTAATACAGGGAATCCCTACGAGCAGTACTTC. It is translated as CAISNTGNPYEQYF.

This clone occurred once. The chain has TRBV5-1 and TRBJ1-2; 7 nucleotides match TRBD1. V trimming: 3 bases; J trimming: 3 bases; junction bases outside the gene matches: 5. Germline-derived CDR1 and CDR2 are SGHRS and YFSETQ. The CDR3 spans 14 residues. The CDR3, as DNA: TGCGCCAGCAGCTCATCCGGGACAGACTATGGCTACACCTTC. This encodes CASSSSGTDYGYTF. Full variable domain (rest looked up from reference TRBV5-1 and TRBJ1-2): KAGVTQTPRYLIKTRGQQVTLSCSPISGHRSVSWYQQTPGQGLQFLFEYFSETQRNKGNFPGRFSGRQFSNSRSEMNVSTLELGDSALYLCASSSSGTDYGYTFGSGTRLTVV.

This clone was found a few times. The chain combines TRBV7-9 with TRBJ1-5; maybe TRBD1 (5 bases). V lost 2 bases and J 7 bases, leaving 12 bases between the germline ends. The CDR3 sequence is 14 residues long. Germline CDR1 is SEHNR and CDR2 is FQNEAQ (reference sequence). CDR3 sequence: CASSLQGFGQPQHF. As DNA, the CDR3 is TGTGCCAGCAGCTTACAGGGATTCGGCCAGCCCCAGCATTTT.

This clone is a singleton in its sample. V usage is TRBV5-1 and J usage is TRBJ2-1; perhaps TRBD1 as D (6 bases). Germline V gene data show CDR1 as SGHRS and CDR2 as YFSETQ. The CDR3 runs 15 residues. V lost 2 bases and J lost 8, with 17 bases in between. Here the CDR3 reads CASSFGRGVVYEQFF. CDR3 sequence (DNA): TGCGCCAGCAGCTTCGGCAGGGGAGTTGTCTATGAGCAGTTCTTC.

This clone has only a few counts. This chain connects TRBV30 to TRBJ1-1; possible D gene TRBD1, 6 bases. Germline values: CDR1 GTSNPN, CDR2 SVGIG (reference sequence). The CDR3 sequence is 11 residues long. Trimming took 4 bases from V and 6 from J, leaving 9 bases between them. CDR3 sequence reads: CAWKGGAEAFF. Here the CDR3 DNA reads TGTGCCTGGAAGGGGGGGGCTGAAGCTTTCTTT.

V and J are TRBV28 and TRBJ2-7; D remains unclear. The CDR3 is 12 amino acids. The V end was cut by 4 bases, the J end by 4 bases, with 8 bases between. Germline-derived CDR1 and CDR2 are MDHEN and SYDVKM. The CDR3 coding sequence is TGTGCCAGCAGTTCTCACTCGTACGAGCAGTACTTC. As protein: CASSSHSYEQYF.

V gene TRBV27 combines with J gene TRBJ2-1; perhaps TRBD2 as D (5 bases). The V end was cut by 3 bases, the J end by 8 bases, with 11 bases between. Looked up from germline, CDR1 is MNHEY and CDR2 is SMNVEV (reference sequence). The CDR3 contains 13 residues. The CDR3 protein is CASSFRGNDEQFF. The CDR3 DNA reads as TGTGCCAGCAGTTTCCGGGGTAACGATGAGCAGTTCTTC.

This chain joins TRBV15 and TRBJ2-2; TRBD2 agrees at 11 bases. This CDR3 is 18 amino acids long. Unmatched junction bases numbered 8, after V lost 0 bases and J lost 5 bases. Per germline, CDR1 LNHNV and CDR2 YYDKDF (reference sequence). This chain's CDR3 is CATSREPAGLAVTGELFF. The CDR3 region has the DNA TGTGCCACCAGCAGAGAACCTGCGGGACTAGCGGTTACCGGGGAGCTGTTTTTT. Filled out from reference TRBV15 and TRBJ2-2, the complete variable domain reads DAMVIQNPRYQVTQFGKPVTLSCSQTLNHNVMYWYQQKSSQAPKLLFHYYDKDFNNEADTPDNFQSRRPNTSFCFLDIRSPGLGDTAMYLCATSREPAGLAVTGELFFGEGSRLTVL.

The chain carries TRBV7-8 and TRBJ2-7; tentative D call: TRBD2 (7 bases). With 4 bases removed from V and 6 bases from J, the gap between germline ends came to 22 bases. Germline CDR1 SGHVS, CDR2 FQNEAQ. This CDR3 has 16 residues. CDR3 coding DNA: TGTGCCAGCAGCTCCCTACCCCGGGGGGCTGTGGGCGAGCAGTACTTC. Residues: CASSSLPRGAVGEQYF.

The chain couples TRBV30 to TRBJ1-5; 7 bases fit TRBD1. Germline CDR1 GTSNPN, CDR2 SVGIG (reference sequence). V gave up 0 bases and J gave up 3 bases; unmatched junction bases: 5. This CDR3 comprises 15 residues. CDR3 protein: CAWSVRDSSNQPQHF. CDR3 coding DNA: TGTGCCTGGAGTGTACGGGACAGCTCCAATCAGCCCCAGCATTTT.

J is TRBJ2-1 and V is TRBV5-8, with 13 positions matching TRBD2. The CDR3 length is 16 residues. Germline V gene lookup returns CDR1 SGHTS and CDR2 YDEGEE. J gave up 9 bases and V 4 bases, and 10 bases lay outside the gene matches. The CDR3 coding sequence is TGTGCCAGCAGCCCCGGGACTAGCGGGATCAGGGGTGAGCAGTTCTTC. Encoded protein: CASSPGTSGIRGEQFF. The variable domain in full, completed from reference TRBV5-8 and TRBJ2-1, reads EAGVTQSPTHLIKTRGQQATLRCSPISGHTSVYWYQQALGLGLQFLLWYDEGEERNRGNFPPRFSGRQFPNYSSELNVNALELEDSALYLCASSPGTSGIRGEQFFGPGTRLTVL.

The count of this clone is one. This chain connects TRBV7-2 to TRBJ2-7; 9 bases line up with TRBD1. This CDR3 region has 17 residues. Germline values: CDR1 SGHTA, CDR2 FQGNSA. Trimming at V came to 5 bases and at J to 2 bases, leaving 13 bases not matched to a gene. The CDR3 is CASSLPLGQGRPYEQYF. CDR3 nucleotides: TGTGCCAGCAGCCTTCCTCTCGGACAGGGGAGGCCCTACGAGCAGTACTTC. Using reference TRBV7-2 and TRBJ2-7 for the parts outside the CDR3, the full variable domain is GAGVSQSPSNKVTEKGKDVELRCDPISGHTALYWYRQSLGQGLEFLIYFQGNSAPDKSGLPSDRFSAERTGGSVSTLTIQRTQQEDSAVYLCASSLPLGQGRPYEQYFGPGTRLTVT.

The rearrangement uses TRBV5-6 and TRBJ2-2; TRBD2 is a possible D gene (6 bases). This CDR3 region has 15 residues. Germline CDR1 reads SGHDT; CDR2 reads YYEEEE. V was trimmed by 5 bases and J by 5 bases, leaving 16 bases between them. The CDR3 DNA follows: TGTGCCAGCAGACTCCAGGGAGGAGGGACCGGGGAGCTGTTTTTT. Protein: CASRLQGGGTGELFF.